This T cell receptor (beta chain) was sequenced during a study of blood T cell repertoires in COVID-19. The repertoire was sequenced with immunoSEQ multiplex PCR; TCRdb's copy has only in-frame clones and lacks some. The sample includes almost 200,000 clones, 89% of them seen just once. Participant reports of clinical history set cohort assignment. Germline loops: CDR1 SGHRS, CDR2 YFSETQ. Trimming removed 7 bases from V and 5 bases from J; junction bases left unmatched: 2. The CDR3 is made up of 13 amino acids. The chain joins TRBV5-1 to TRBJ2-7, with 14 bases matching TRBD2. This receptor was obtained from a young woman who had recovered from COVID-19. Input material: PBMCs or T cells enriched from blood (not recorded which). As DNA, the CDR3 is TGCGCCAGCGGGACTAGCGGGGGAAACGAGCAGTACTTC. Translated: CASGTSGGNEQYF. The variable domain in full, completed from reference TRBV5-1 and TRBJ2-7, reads KAGVTQTPRYLIKTRGQQVTLSCSPISGHRSVSWYQQTPGQGLQFLFEYFSETQRNKGNFPGRFSGRQFSNSRSEMNVSTLELGDSALYLCASGTSGGNEQYFGPGTRLTVT.